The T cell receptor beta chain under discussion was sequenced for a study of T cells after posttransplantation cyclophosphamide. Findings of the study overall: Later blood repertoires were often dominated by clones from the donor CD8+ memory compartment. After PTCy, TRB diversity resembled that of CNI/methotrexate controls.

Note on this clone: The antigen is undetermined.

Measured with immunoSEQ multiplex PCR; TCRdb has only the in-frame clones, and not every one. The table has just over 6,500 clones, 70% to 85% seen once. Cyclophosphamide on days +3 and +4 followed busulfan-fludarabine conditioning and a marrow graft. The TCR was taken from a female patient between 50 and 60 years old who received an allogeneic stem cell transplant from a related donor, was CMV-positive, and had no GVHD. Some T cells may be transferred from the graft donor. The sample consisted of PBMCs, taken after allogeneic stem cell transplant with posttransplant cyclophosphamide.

As DNA, the CDR3 is TGTGCCAGCAGCTCCGACAGGGGGCCCACTGAAGCTTTCTTT. Translated, it gives CASSSDRGPTEAFF. The chain has TRBV11-3 and TRBJ1-1; the match to TRBD1 covers 10 bases. J gave up 4 bases and V 4 bases, and 3 bases lay outside the gene matches. The germline V gene encodes CDR1 SGHNT and CDR2 YENEEA. This CDR3 comprises 14 residues.